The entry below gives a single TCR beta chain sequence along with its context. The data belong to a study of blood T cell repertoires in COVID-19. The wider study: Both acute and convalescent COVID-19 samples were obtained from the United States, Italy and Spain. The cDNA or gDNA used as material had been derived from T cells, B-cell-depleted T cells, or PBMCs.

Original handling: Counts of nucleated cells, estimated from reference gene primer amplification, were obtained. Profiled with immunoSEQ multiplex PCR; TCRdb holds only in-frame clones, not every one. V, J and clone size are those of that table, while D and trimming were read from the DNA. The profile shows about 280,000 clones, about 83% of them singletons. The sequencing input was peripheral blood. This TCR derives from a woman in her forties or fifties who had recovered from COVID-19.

DNA for the CDR3: TGTGCCAGTAGAACGGACAGGGGGCAAAATTCACCCCTCCACTTT. This sequence encodes CASRTDRGQNSPLHF. The chain recombines TRBV19 with TRBJ1-6; 11 nucleotides agree with TRBD1. The CDR3 is 15 residues long. Trimming cost V 6 bases and J 7 bases; bases outside gene matches: 5. Germline assignment: CDR1 LNHDA and CDR2 SQIVND (reference sequence).